This is a list of T cell receptor beta chains from one sample in a study of cytomegalovirus exposure and HLA in healthy donors. Clones were read by immunoSEQ multiplex PCR, and TCRdb kept only the in-frame ones, dropping some. The sample carries about 160,000 clones, less than 85% recorded once. Sequences were obtained from PBMCs. Source of these receptors: a boy aged 2 to 10 in good health and CMV-seronegative. Each CDR3 is given with its conserved first and last residue. D genes are given only for firm matches. The size field is filled for only some rows; it gives once, few, many or a size class.

NA	TRBV19	TRBJ1-4	NA	CASRPGRLTNEKLFF	TGTGCCAGTAGACCAGGGCGATTAACTAATGAAAAACTGTTTTTT
NA	TRBV5-1	TRBJ1-1	NA	CASSLDPNGQNTEAFF	TGCGCCAGCAGCTTGGATCCGAACGGACAGAACACTGAAGCTTTCTTT
NA	TRBV12-5	TRBJ2-2	NA	CASGLTGPNTGELFF	TGTGCTAGTGGTTTGACAGGACCGAACACCGGGGAGCTGTTTTTT
NA	TRBV2	TRBJ1-2	few	CASSETGRLGYTF	TGTGCCAGCAGTGAAACAGGGCGGTTGGGCTACACCTTC
TRBD2	TRBV5-4	TRBJ2-7	NA	CASSLGGTGGYEQYF	TGTGCCAGCAGCTTGGGGGGGACGGGGGGTTACGAGCAGTACTTC
TRBD2	TRBV28	TRBJ2-1	NA	CASSSDSPREVDNEQFF	TGTGCCAGCAGTTCGGACTCTCCGCGGGAGGTCGACAATGAGCAGTTCTTC
NA	TRBV11-2	TRBJ2-7	NA	CASSVAGRRYEQYF	TGTGCCAGCAGCGTCGCGGGACGCCGCTACGAGCAGTACTTC
NA	TRBV11-2	TRBJ2-5	NA	CASSHGGGAGFGETQYF	TGTGCCAGCAGCCATGGGGGGGGCGCTGGGTTTGGAGAGACCCAGTACTTC
NA	TRBV4-2	TRBJ1-6	few	CASSQDWGQLRPLHF	TGTGCCAGCAGCCAAGATTGGGGACAATTGAGACCCCTCCACTTT
TRBD1	TRBV28	TRBJ1-5	NA	CASSQGQGYQPQHF	TGTGCCAGCAGTCAGGGACAGGGCTATCAGCCCCAGCATTTT
TRBD1	TRBV11-2	TRBJ2-5	NA	CASRTGVWWQAQETQYF	TGTGCCAGCAGAACAGGGGTCTGGTGGCAGGCCCAAGAGACCCAGTACTTC
NA	TRBV6-1	TRBJ2-3	NA	CASRHTNQVDTQYF	TGTGCCAGCAGACACACTAACCAAGTGGATACGCAGTATTTT
NA	TRBV29-1	TRBJ2-1	NA	CSVQGREGTYNEQFF	TGCAGCGTTCAGGGTAGGGAAGGGACCTACAATGAGCAGTTCTTC
NA	TRBV5-1	TRBJ2-3	NA	CASSLVVAEDTQYF	TGCGCCAGCAGCTTGGTGGTAGCGGAGGATACGCAGTATTTT
NA	TRBV2	TRBJ1-2	once	CASSLKKAGTRGYTF	TGTGCCAGCAGTCTCAAGAAAGCCGGGACACGAGGCTACACCTTC
NA	TRBV6-1	TRBJ2-7	once	CASSSSTLSGYEQYF	TGTGCCAGCAGTTCATCGACCCTGTCAGGGTACGAGCAGTACTTC
NA	TRBV27	TRBJ1-2	NA	CASSLRGIYGYTF	TGTGCCAGCAGTTTACGAGGCATCTATGGCTACACCTTC
NA	TRBV7-9	TRBJ1-3	NA	CASSPIREKGNTIYF	TGTGCCAGCAGCCCAATAAGGGAGAAAGGAAACACCATATATTTT
NA	TRBV19	TRBJ2-3	NA	CASKTGVGPSTDTQYF	TGTGCCAGTAAGACGGGAGTGGGACCTAGCACAGATACGCAGTATTTT
NA	TRBV28	TRBJ2-1	NA	CACTSGGISYNEQFF	TGTGCCTGCACGTCGGGCGGGATCTCCTACAATGAGCAGTTCTTC
TRBD1	TRBV4-2	TRBJ1-2	once	CASSQEWQGALGYTF	TGTGCCAGCAGCCAAGAATGGCAGGGGGCTTTAGGCTACACCTTC
TRBD1	TRBV29-1	TRBJ2-1	NA	CSSGTGDEQFF	TGCAGCTCCGGGACAGGGGATGAGCAGTTCTTC
TRBD2	TRBV2	TRBJ2-1	NA	CASSGGLRGAGNEQFF	TGTGCCAGCAGTGGTGGGTTGCGGGGGGCGGGGAATGAGCAGTTCTTC
TRBD2	TRBV14	TRBJ2-2	NA	CASSPDGGLATGELFF	TGTGCCAGCAGCCCCGATGGGGGACTAGCGACCGGGGAGCTGTTTTTT
NA	TRBV5-1	TRBJ2-1	NA	CASSSNIIQGSDEQFF	TGCGCCAGCAGCTCAAATATCATACAGGGATCCGATGAGCAGTTCTTC
TRBD1	TRBV11-2	TRBJ1-5	NA	CASSRQTGPFSNQPQHF	TGTGCCAGCAGCCGCCAGACAGGGCCTTTCAGCAATCAGCCCCAGCATTTT
TRBD1	TRBV9	TRBJ1-1	NA	CASSAQGAGDTEAFF	TGTGCCAGCAGCGCACAGGGGGCGGGGGACACTGAAGCTTTCTTT
TRBD1	TRBV5-1	TRBJ1-2	NA	CASSRSFAGQGFYGYTF	TGCGCCAGCAGCCGGTCTTTCGCGGGACAGGGTTTCTATGGCTACACCTTC
NA	TRBV19	TRBJ1-3	once	CASSIGGNTIYF	TGTGCCAGTAGTATTGGCGGAAACACCATATATTTT
NA	TRBV28	TRBJ1-5	NA	CASSENRVTDQPQHF	TGTGCCAGCAGTGAAAACAGGGTCACAGATCAGCCCCAGCATTTT
TRBD2	TRBV27	TRBJ2-7	once	CASSLVPLAGGRREQYF	TGTGCCAGCAGTTTAGTCCCACTAGCGGGAGGGCGTCGGGAGCAGTACTTC
NA	TRBV19	TRBJ2-2	NA	CASRTGNTGELFF	TGTGCCAGTAGGACGGGGAACACCGGGGAGCTGTTTTTT
NA	TRBV6-4	TRBJ1-5	once	CASSERQGISQPQHF	TGTGCCAGCAGTGAACGCCAGGGAATCAGTCAGCCCCAGCATTTT
NA	TRBV5-1	TRBJ2-2	NA	CASSVRESTGELFF	TGCGCCAGCAGTGTACGGGAGTCAACCGGGGAGCTGTTTTTT
NA	TRBV11-2	TRBJ2-7	once	CASSLDWAGVLYEQYF	TGTGCCAGCAGCTTAGATTGGGCAGGGGTCCTCTACGAGCAGTACTTC
NA	TRBV7-2	TRBJ2-1	NA	CASSLGDIHDEQFF	TGTGCCAGCAGCTTAGGAGACATACACGATGAGCAGTTCTTC
NA	TRBV7-2	TRBJ1-5	few	CASSLVGGSNQPQHF	TGTGCCAGCAGCTTAGTGGGGGGGAGCAATCAGCCCCAGCATTTT
TRBD2	TRBV11-2	TRBJ2-2	NA	CASSLLLAGGPGELFF	TGTGCCAGCAGCTTACTTCTAGCGGGGGGGCCCGGGGAGCTGTTTTTT
NA	TRBV28	TRBJ1-5	NA	CASSLRISSNQPQHF	TGTGCCAGCAGTCTCAGGATTTCTAGCAATCAGCCCCAGCATTTT
TRBD1	TRBV27	TRBJ2-2	NA	CASHRGRGVGPGELFF	TGTGCCAGTCACAGGGGGAGAGGGGTAGGCCCCGGGGAGCTGTTTTTT
NA	TRBV6-1	TRBJ1-6	NA	CASSGSVGGGISPLHF	TGTGCCAGCAGTGGGAGCGTTGGAGGAGGAATTTCACCCCTCCACTTT
NA	TRBV10-2	TRBJ2-3	NA	CASQTGGGLDTQYF	TGCGCCAGCCAGACGGGTGGCGGATTGGATACGCAGTATTTT
NA	TRBV5-1	TRBJ2-5	NA	CASSLGERQGPETQYF	TGCGCCAGCAGCTTGGGCGAGAGGCAGGGGCCCGAGACCCAGTACTTC
NA	TRBV9	TRBJ1-6	NA	CASSHSRSSYNSPLHF	TGTGCCAGCAGCCATAGTCGGAGCTCCTATAATTCACCCCTCCACTTT
NA	TRBV2	TRBJ1-2	NA	CASSYNRDHGYTF	TGTGCCAGCAGTTATAACAGGGATCATGGCTACACCTTC
NA	TRBV28	TRBJ2-7	NA	CASSLVEPYSSYEQYF	TGTGCCAGCAGTTTAGTTGAACCATACAGCTCCTACGAGCAGTACTTC
NA	TRBV5-1	TRBJ1-2	NA	CASSLAGDGYTF	TGCGCCAGCAGCTTGGCGGGGGATGGCTACACCTTC
NA	TRBV28	TRBJ1-5	few	CASSPPGLTSNQPQHF	TGTGCCAGCAGTCCACCGGGACTCACGAGCAATCAGCCCCAGCATTTT
NA	TRBV28	TRBJ1-6	NA	CASSFPQDNSPLHF	TGTGCCAGCAGTTTCCCCCAGGATAATTCACCCCTCCACTTT
TRBD2	TRBV6-1	TRBJ2-2	NA	CASSGLAGGSGELFF	TGTGCCAGCAGTGGACTAGCGGGAGGGTCCGGGGAGCTGTTTTTT
TRBD2	TRBV5-4	TRBJ2-5	NA	CASSLQGGQETQYF	TGTGCCAGCAGCCTCCAGGGAGGGCAAGAGACCCAGTACTTC
TRBD2	TRBV11-2	TRBJ2-1	NA	CASSLGLAGPPGEQFF	TGTGCCAGCAGCTTAGGTCTAGCGGGGCCCCCGGGGGAGCAGTTCTTC
TRBD2	TRBV19	TRBJ2-5	once	CASSPSGRLPETQYF	TGTGCCAGTAGTCCTAGCGGGAGGCTCCCAGAGACCCAGTACTTC
NA	TRBV7-2	TRBJ1-5	NA	CASSFPPGWDSNQPQHF	TGTGCCAGCAGCTTTCCCCCAGGGTGGGATAGCAATCAGCCCCAGCATTTT
NA	TRBV7-2	TRBJ1-2	NA	CASSLASPTERIHTNYGYTF	TGTGCCAGCAGCTTAGCGTCTCCGACAGAAAGAATTCATACTAACTATGGCTACACCTTC
NA	TRBV28	TRBJ1-5	NA	CASSLFLAGKSQPQHF	TGTGCCAGCAGTTTATTTCTGGCAGGGAAGTCGCAGCCCCAGCATTTT
NA	TRBV4-2	TRBJ1-4	NA	CASSQDWSGNNEKLFF	TGTGCCAGCAGCCAAGACTGGTCAGGGAATAATGAAAAACTGTTTTTT